This T cell receptor (beta chain) appears in the sequencing data of a study of radiation and T cells in renal cell carcinoma (dated by TCRdb to the early 2020s). About the full investigation: TCR beta sequencing covered 50 to 55 samples in total, comprising approximately 26 tumors and approximately 27 peripheral blood samples. Across all 55 or so samples, 4,016,671 unique CDR3 nucleotide sequences, encoding roughly 2,600,000 unique CDR3 amino acid sequences, were identified. Study-wide findings and limitations: The single-armed trial design could not address effects of radiation dose or scheduling on the TCR repertoire. Irradiated tumors showed higher TCR clonality than controls, with the top 100 clonotypes averaging around 54% of the repertoire versus approximately 43% in nephrectomy-only tumors. A greater number of dominant CDR3 motifs was detected in irradiated tumors than in control tumors, and a larger share of the repertoire was occupied by these motifs in irradiated tumors than in control tumors. Because only small tumor regions of roughly 1 g were available, intratumoral heterogeneity was not captured.

This clone was seen a single time. The clone's antigen remains unknown. Per-nucleotide qualities are absent, and no much larger clonotype sits a single base away. The sample's time point label is to be understood as: tumor resected at nephrectomy. The treatment or condition label, as the study defines it: treatment-naive control, cytoreductive nephrectomy. Control tumors came from treatment-naive renal cell carcinoma patients who underwent cytoreductive nephrectomy without prior radiation. Every patient had renal cell carcinoma of clear cell pathology. Control tumors used for TCR sequencing came from a handful of females and about 10 males, resected 2011 to 2014, with median age approximately 50 years (range roughly 40 to 82). Tumor processing involved mechanical dissociation, digestion with collagenase/hyaluronidase at 37 degrees C, handling in gentleMACS C tubes, and storage in liquid nitrogen. The QIAamp DNA Blood Mini Kit (Qiagen) was used to prepare genomic DNA for TCR sequencing. Only samples passing all quality control checks were included in the analyses.

The immunoSEQ kit was used, according to the manufacturer's recommendations, to generate TCR beta libraries from genomic DNA. For library preparation, a first multiplex PCR was performed with proprietary primers, followed by a second PCR in which unique barcodes were added, and bead cleanups were performed after each round. Each sample batch included a kit-provided positive control reaction and a negative control reaction. The final libraries underwent checking on an Agilent 4200 TapeStation D1000 ScreenTape, volumetric pooling, and quantification by qPCR. Sequencing was performed on an Illumina NextSeq500 with a MidOutput 150-cycle cartridge, and 156 Read1 and 15 Index1 cycles were run with kit custom primers. The pooled library was loaded at around 0.98 pM, with a roughly 18% PhiX control spiked in. The paper's processing steps were these. Vendor-processed data were analyzed in R, and a clonotype was defined as all T cells sharing the same CDR3 nucleotide sequence. In the clone abundance analyses, frequencies were normalized to the 10,000 most abundant clones in each sample. Public T cell clones, averaging fewer than five per sample, were removed before analysis. The dominant motif analysis was done with ImmunoMap using the PAM10 matrix, a gap penalty of 30, and a homology threshold of 0.3, and motifs with a cumulative frequency of at least 0.01 were considered dominant. TCRdb retrieved this table from immuneACCESS and kept in-frame rearrangements only. Not all clones are present; in checked studies, unresolved V genes account for under half, and no reason is known for the remainder. V and J calls and clone size are as listed in that table; D and trimming were resolved from the DNA. The sample data list approximately 5,000 clones, and 68% of these were observed just once. The leading ten clones occupy under 30% of the sample.

Sequences were derived from tumor tissue, sampled from a patient whose treatment was nephrectomy without radiotherapy. This TCR came from a human donor with renal cell carcinoma.

In nucleotide form, the sequence is TGTGCCAGCAGCTTCGACAGGGTGGACATTCAGTACTTC. Its protein reads: CASSFDRVDIQYF. The V and J genes are TRBV7-2 and TRBJ2-4, and 7 bases in between align with TRBD1. Per the germline V gene, SGHTA is the CDR1 and FQGNSA is the CDR2. V and J are trimmed by 3 bases and 8 bases, and the gene matches miss 4 bases of the junction. The CDR3 covers 13 residues, taking in both the cysteine and the phenylalanine. CDR3 DNA is the only sequence kept; it has 39 bases, read in frame from the first base.